This T cell receptor beta chain came from a study of control samples from healthy donors and cancer patients. V shed 1 base and J shed 3 bases, with 0 bases lying between them. The CDR3 contains 11 residues. Looked up from germline, CDR1 is MNHEY and CDR2 is SVGAGI. Sequencing used immunoSEQ multiplex PCR; TCRdb keeps in-frame clones, though not all of them. The repertoire includes around 80,000 clones, about 95% of them detected once, and 2.8% sits in the top ten. The V gene is TRBV6-5, the J gene TRBJ1-1; D gene ambiguous. The sequenced sample was blood. This TCR came from a woman in her 30s in good health. CDR3 residues: CASSYYTEAFF. CDR3 in DNA: TGTGCCAGCAGTTACTACACTGAAGCTTTCTTT.